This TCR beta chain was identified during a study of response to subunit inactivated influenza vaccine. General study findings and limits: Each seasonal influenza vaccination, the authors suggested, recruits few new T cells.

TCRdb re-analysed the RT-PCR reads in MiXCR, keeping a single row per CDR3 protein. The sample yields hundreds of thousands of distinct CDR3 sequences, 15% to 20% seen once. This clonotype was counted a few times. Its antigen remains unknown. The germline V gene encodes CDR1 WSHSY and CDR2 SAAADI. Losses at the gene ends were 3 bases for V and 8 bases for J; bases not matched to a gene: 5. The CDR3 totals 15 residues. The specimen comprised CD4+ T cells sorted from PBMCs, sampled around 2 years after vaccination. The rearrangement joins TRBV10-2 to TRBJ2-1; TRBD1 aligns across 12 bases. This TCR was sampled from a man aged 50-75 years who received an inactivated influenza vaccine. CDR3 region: CASSDVGQGAYEQFF. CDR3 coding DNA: TGCGCCAGCAGTGATGTGGGACAGGGGGCCTATGAGCAGTTCTTC.